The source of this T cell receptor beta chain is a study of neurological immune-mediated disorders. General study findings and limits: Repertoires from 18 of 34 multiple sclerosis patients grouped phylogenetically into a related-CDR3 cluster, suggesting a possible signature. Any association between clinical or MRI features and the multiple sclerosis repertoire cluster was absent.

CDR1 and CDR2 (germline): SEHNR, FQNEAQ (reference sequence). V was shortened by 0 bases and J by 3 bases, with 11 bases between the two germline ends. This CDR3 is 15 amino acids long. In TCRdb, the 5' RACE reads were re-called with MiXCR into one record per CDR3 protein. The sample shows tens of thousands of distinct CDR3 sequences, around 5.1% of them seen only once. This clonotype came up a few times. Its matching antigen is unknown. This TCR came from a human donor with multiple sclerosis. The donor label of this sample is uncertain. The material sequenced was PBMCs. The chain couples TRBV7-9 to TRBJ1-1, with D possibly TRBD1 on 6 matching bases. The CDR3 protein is CASSLAGGGDTEAFF. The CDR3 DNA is TGTGCCAGCAGCTTAGCGGGAGGGGGTGACACTGAAGCTTTCTTT.